A selection of T cell receptor beta chains follows, all from one sample in a study of Ad26.COV2.S vaccination and SARS-CoV-2 variants. Here immunoSEQ multiplex PCR was the method, and the copy in TCRdb shows in-frame clones only, minus some. The sample yields some 290,000 clones, about 86% seen once. The source was peripheral blood, collected in a trial of Ad26.COV2.S vaccine versus placebo. These receptors were taken from a person between 18 and 65 years old who received the Ad26.COV2.S COVID-19 vaccine or a placebo. CDR3s include the opening cysteine and the closing phenylalanine or tryptophan. D genes are given only for firm matches. Clone size is stated in some rows and not others, as once, few, many or a class when expanded.

clone size	V gene	CDR3 length	J gene	D gene	CDR3 protein	CDR3 DNA
-	TRBV10-1	13	TRBJ2-5	-	CASSRSGEETQYF	TGCGCCAGCAGTAGGAGCGGAGAAGAGACCCAGTACTTC
-	TRBV5-1	11	TRBJ2-7	-	CASKETVEQYF	TGCGCCAGCAAGGAGACAGTCGAGCAGTACTTC
-	TRBV7-9	17	TRBJ1-5	-	CASSSGTGTGSNQPQHF	TGTGCCAGCAGCTCCGGGACGGGGACCGGGAGCAATCAGCCCCAGCATTTT
-	TRBV5-6	15	TRBJ1-5	-	CASSGGGAPNQPQHF	TGTGCCAGCAGCGGGGGAGGGGCCCCCAATCAGCCCCAGCATTTT
-	TRBV7-6	16	TRBJ1-1	TRBD1	CASSLMGGQVGTEAFF	TGTGCCAGCAGCCTAATGGGGGGACAGGTTGGCACTGAAGCTTTCTTT
-	TRBV10-2	13	TRBJ1-4	-	CASSGGWREKLFF	TGCGCCAGCAGTGGGGGGTGGCGTGAAAAACTGTTTTTT
-	TRBV5-6	12	TRBJ2-5	-	CASSLVQETQYF	TGTGCCAGCAGCTTGGTCCAGGAGACCCAGTACTTC
few	TRBV11-2	14	TRBJ2-3	-	CASSSQLLSDTQYF	TGTGCCAGCAGCTCTCAACTTCTATCAGATACGCAGTATTTT
-	TRBV5-4	14	TRBJ1-1	-	CASSLGGDGTEAFF	TGTGCCAGCAGCTTGGGGGGGGATGGGACTGAAGCTTTCTTT
-	TRBV19	14	TRBJ1-1	TRBD1	CASSAYRGDTEAFF	TGTGCCAGTAGTGCGTACAGGGGTGACACTGAAGCTTTCTTT
few	TRBV10-1	13	TRBJ1-2	-	CASRGGWDYGYTF	TGCGCCAGCAGGGGAGGGTGGGATTATGGCTACACCTTC
-	TRBV9	14	TRBJ1-1	-	CASSASVLSTEAFF	TGTGCCAGCAGCGCGAGCGTGTTGTCGACTGAAGCTTTCTTT
-	TRBV5-4	13	TRBJ2-2	TRBD1	CASSQQGTGELFF	TGTGCCAGCAGCCAACAGGGGACCGGGGAGCTGTTTTTT
-	TRBV12-3/TRBV12-4	12	TRBJ1-2	-	CASSLGGDGYTF	TGTGCCAGCAGTTTAGGGGGTGATGGCTACACCTTC
-	TRBV6-2/TRBV6-3	14	TRBJ2-1	TRBD2	CASSGTSGGGKEFF	TGTGCCAGCAGCGGGACTAGCGGGGGAGGGAAAGAGTTCTTC
-	TRBV10-1	16	TRBJ2-1	TRBD1	CASSPEIGTGWNEQFF	TGCGCCAGCAGTCCTGAGATAGGGACAGGGTGGAATGAGCAGTTCTTC
-	TRBV5-1	17	TRBJ1-6	TRBD1	CASSRTGTGVMNSPLHF	TGCGCCAGCAGCCGGACCGGGACAGGGGTTATGAATTCACCCCTCCACTTT
-	TRBV10-3	14	TRBJ2-7	-	CASAEEGASDEQYF	TGTGCCAGCGCCGAGGAGGGGGCCAGCGACGAGCAGTACTTC
-	TRBV4-1	14	TRBJ1-4	-	CASSHRQINEKLFF	TGCGCCAGCAGCCACCGGCAGATTAATGAAAAACTGTTTTTT
-	TRBV19	15	TRBJ1-1	-	CASSRLFSENTEAFF	TGTGCCAGTAGTAGGCTCTTTTCGGAGAACACTGAAGCTTTCTTT
-	TRBV6-2/TRBV6-3	13	TRBJ2-7	TRBD1	CASSRDRVYEQYF	TGTGCCAGCAGTCGGGACAGGGTTTACGAGCAGTACTTC
once	TRBV30	14	TRBJ1-2	-	CAWSRGVTGNGYTF	TGTGCCTGGAGCCGGGGGGTTACAGGGAATGGCTACACCTTC
-	TRBV5-1	12	TRBJ2-1	-	CASSMGVDEQFF	TGCGCCAGCAGCATGGGGGTCGATGAGCAGTTCTTC
-	TRBV7-6	12	TRBJ2-1	-	CASSWRNNEQFF	TGTGCCAGCAGCTGGAGGAACAATGAGCAGTTCTTC
-	TRBV6-2/TRBV6-3	13	TRBJ2-3	-	CASSYPPGDTQYF	TGTGCCAGCAGTTACCCTCCGGGAGATACGCAGTATTTT
-	TRBV7-8	12	TRBJ1-1	-	CASSPSKGQAFF	TGTGCCAGCAGCCCAAGTAAGGGGCAAGCTTTCTTT
-	TRBV29-1	13	TRBJ2-3	-	CSVAPDQGDTQYF	TGCAGCGTTGCCCCCGATCAGGGAGATACGCAGTATTTT
-	TRBV5-4	13	TRBJ2-7	-	CASSATPGTEQYF	TGTGCCAGCAGCGCCACCCCAGGGACCGAGCAGTACTTC
-	TRBV7-9	12	TRBJ1-4	-	CASDTDNEKLFF	TGTGCCAGCGACACAGATAATGAAAAACTGTTTTTT
-	TRBV5-1	13	TRBJ2-5	-	CASSPDLKETQYF	TGCGCCAGCAGTCCAGACCTCAAAGAGACCCAGTACTTC
once	TRBV10-3	13	TRBJ1-6	TRBD1	CAIRTGGSSPLHF	TGTGCCATCAGGACAGGGGGCAGTTCACCCCTCCACTTT
-	TRBV30	18	TRBJ2-2	-	CAWSKGKGVYLDTGELFF	TGTGCCTGGAGTAAGGGCAAGGGGGTGTACTTGGACACCGGGGAGCTGTTTTTT
-	TRBV7-9	16	TRBJ2-2	-	CASSFRAAGNTGELFF	TGTGCCAGCAGCTTCAGGGCAGCGGGGAACACCGGGGAGCTGTTTTTT
-	TRBV30	13	TRBJ2-1	TRBD2	CAWGVAGSQTEFF	TGTGCCTGGGGGGTAGCGGGATCCCAGACGGAGTTCTTC
once	TRBV7-2	16	TRBJ1-4	-	CASSLGGPGPGEKLFF	TGTGCCAGCAGCTTAGGAGGCCCGGGGCCCGGTGAAAAACTGTTTTTT
-	TRBV5-4	13	TRBJ2-2	-	CASSLVETGELFF	TGTGCCAGCAGCTTGGTAGAGACCGGGGAGCTGTTTTTT
few	TRBV6-6	14	TRBJ2-7	-	CASSYRQTSYEQYF	TGTGCCAGCAGTTATCGACAGACCTCCTACGAGCAGTACTTC
-	TRBV4-3	15	TRBJ1-5	TRBD1	CASSQQTGFNQPQHF	TGCGCCAGCAGCCAACAGACAGGGTTCAATCAGCCCCAGCATTTT
-	TRBV5-6	15	TRBJ2-5	-	CASSSGPGARETQYF	TGTGCCAGCAGCTCAGGGCCCGGAGCGCGAGAGACCCAGTACTTC
once	TRBV5-1	15	TRBJ1-4	-	CASSANPGQNEKLFF	TGCGCCAGCAGCGCTAATCCGGGACAAAATGAAAAACTGTTTTTT
-	TRBV20-1	11	TRBJ2-7	-	CSARAWDEQYF	TGCAGTGCTAGAGCCTGGGACGAGCAGTACTTC
-	TRBV7-9	11	TRBJ2-5	-	CASSTRETQYF	TGTGCCAGCAGCACCCGAGAGACCCAGTACTTC
-	TRBV6-5	14	TRBJ1-1	TRBD1	CASSSGQGGTEAFF	TGTGCCAGCAGTTCGGGACAGGGGGGCACTGAAGCTTTCTTT
-	TRBV11-2	14	TRBJ1-5	-	CASSLDWLNQPQHF	TGTGCCAGCAGCTTAGATTGGCTCAATCAGCCCCAGCATTTT
-	TRBV20-1	11	TRBJ2-5	-	CSAFEEETQYF	TGCAGTGCATTCGAAGAAGAGACCCAGTACTTC
-	TRBV27	15	TRBJ1-1	-	CASSLRGAVNTEAFF	TGTGCCAGCAGTTTACGCGGGGCAGTGAACACTGAAGCTTTCTTT
-	TRBV18	15	TRBJ2-1	-	CASSPRKSSYNEQFF	TGTGCCAGCTCACCCAGGAAGAGCTCCTACAATGAGCAGTTCTTC
-	TRBV21-1	16	TRBJ2-7	-	CASSKEGTQTQYEQYF	TGTGCCAGCAGCAAAGAAGGGACACAAACTCAGTACGAGCAGTACTTC
-	TRBV12-3/TRBV12-4	13	TRBJ2-3	-	CASSLPPTDTQYF	TGTGCCAGCAGTTTGCCCCCCACAGATACGCAGTATTTT
-	TRBV19	14	TRBJ1-5	-	CASNLRQVNQPQHF	TGTGCCAGTAACCTTCGACAGGTCAATCAGCCCCAGCATTTT
-	TRBV18	16	TRBJ1-4	TRBD1	CASSPPMGQGDEKLFF	TGTGCCAGCTCACCACCGATGGGACAGGGTGATGAAAAACTGTTTTTT